The 29 T cell receptor beta chains below were found in one sample sequenced in a study of PD-1 blockade in classical Hodgkin lymphoma. Some clones are missing from TCRdb's copy, which holds only in-frame ones; the method was immunoSEQ multiplex PCR. The repertoire consists of 110,000 or so clones, with 80% to 90% occurring once and the leading ten covering about 20%. Each of the patients experienced relapse following autologous stem cell transplantation, and their brentuximab vedotin exposure differed. This material consisted of peripheral blood mononuclear cells (PBMCs), taken before the second cycle of nivolumab. These receptors came from a human donor with classical Hodgkin lymphoma.

CDR3 sequence reads: CASSDGLAGGPWFNEQFF. The CDR3 bases are TGTGCCAGCAGTGACGGACTAGCGGGAGGGCCTTGGTTCAATGAGCAGTTCTTC. The chain combines TRBV25-1 with TRBJ2-1, with 15 bases that match TRBD2. V was pared by 3 bases and J by 6 bases, with 9 bases of the junction left unmatched. This CDR3 comprises 18 residues. CDR1 is MGHDK and CDR2 is SYGVNS in the germline V gene. The variable domain in full, completed from reference TRBV25-1 and TRBJ2-1, reads EADIYQTPRYLVIGTGKKITLECSQTMGHDKMYWYQQDPGMELHLIHYSYGVNSTEKGDLSSESTVSRIRTEHFPLTLESARPSHTSQYLCASSDGLAGGPWFNEQFFGPGTRLTVL.

The gene calls are TRBV28 and TRBJ1-1, with D unresolved. Per the germline V gene, CDR1 is MDHEN and CDR2 is SYDVKM. The CDR3 runs to 13 residues. V lost 2 bases, J lost 1 base, and 5 bases lay in between. The CDR3 is CASSLAGNTEAFF. As DNA, the CDR3 is TGTGCCAGCAGTTTAGCCGGGAACACTGAAGCTTTCTTT.

The genes are TRBV19 and TRBJ1-1; a possible D gene is TRBD1 (6 bases). Germline CDR1 LNHDA, CDR2 SQIVND (reference sequence). The V end was cut by 8 bases, the J end by 6 bases, with 19 bases between. The length of the CDR3 is 14 residues. The CDR3 DNA reads as TGTGCCAGTCCCCCCCCCATGGAGGGGGCTGAAGCTTTCTTT. It yields the protein CASPPPMEGAEAFF.

This chain uses TRBV6-4 with TRBJ2-7, with 7 positions matching TRBD2. The ends lost 4 bases at V and 3 bases at J; junction bases unmatched: 3. CDR1 is MRHNA, CDR2 SNTAGT, per germline. The CDR3 runs to 13 residues. Written as DNA, the CDR3 is TGTGCCAGCAGTGTCTCTAGCGGCTACGAGCAGTACTTC. This translates into CASSVSSGYEQYF.

The chain joins TRBV7-2 to TRBJ1-3; tentative D call: TRBD1 (5 bases). Trimming left V 7 bases short and J 0 bases short, with 16 bases between. The germline V gene encodes CDR1 SGHTA and CDR2 FQGNSA. The CDR3 runs to 16 residues. Here the CDR3 reads CASTSTGATSGNTIYF. The CDR3 nucleotides read TGTGCCAGCACCTCAACCGGGGCCACCTCTGGAAACACCATATATTTT.

CDR3 loop: CASSEDRDGVYEQYF. The CDR3, as DNA: TGTGCCAGCAGTGAAGATCGGGATGGTGTCTACGAGCAGTACTTC. V and J are TRBV6-1 and TRBJ2-7, with a possible D match to TRBD2 (5 bases). Germline V lookup: CDR1 MNHNS, CDR2 SASEGT. There are 15 residues in the CDR3. The ends were cut back, 1 base at V and 3 bases at J, with 13 bases in the middle.

The genes are TRBV19 and TRBJ1-5; D perhaps matches TRBD1 (6 bases). The CDR3 runs 12 residues. The germline CDR1 and CDR2 sequences are LNHDA and SQIVND (reference sequence). V was cut by 6 bases and J by 4 bases, with 7 bases left in between. CDR3 region: CASRGTNQPQHF. The CDR3 DNA is TGTGCCAGTAGAGGGACAAATCAGCCCCAGCATTTT. Combining the CDR3 with reference TRBV19 and TRBJ1-5 gives the whole variable domain DGGITQSPKYLFRKEGQNVTLSCEQNLNHDAMYWYRQDPGQGLRLIYYSQIVNDFQKGDIAEGYSVSREKKESFPLTVTSAQKNPTAFYLCASRGTNQPQHFGDGTRLSIL.

The V call is TRBV10-3, the J call TRBJ2-7, with TRBD1 matching 9 bases. CDR3 length: 16 residues. Germline V gene data show CDR1 as ENHRY and CDR2 as SYGVKD. Trimming removed 2 bases from V and 2 bases from J; junction bases left unmatched: 7. CDR3 nucleotides: TGTGCCATCAGTGAGGGGGACAGGGTTGTGACCTACGAGCAGTACTTC. As protein: CAISEGDRVVTYEQYF.

This chain uses TRBV30 with TRBJ1-2; TRBD1 matches 9 bases. This CDR3 has 12 amino acids. The ends lost 4 bases at V and 8 bases at J; junction bases unmatched: 5. CDR1 is GTSNPN and CDR2 is SVGIG in the germline V gene (reference sequence). In DNA form, the CDR3 reads TGTGCCTGGATAAGGGACAGGGCCGGCTACACCTTC. Protein product: CAWIRDRAGYTF.

The chain joins TRBV5-1 to TRBJ1-4, with a weak D call TRBD1 (6 bases). The germline V gene encodes CDR1 SGHRS and CDR2 YFSETQ. The germline V and J ends were trimmed by 3 bases and 0 bases, with 12 bases remaining between them. This CDR3 has 16 residues. The CDR3, as DNA: TGCGCCAGCAGCTACGGGACACTTTCAACTAATGAAAAACTGTTTTTT. Translating gives CASSYGTLSTNEKLFF.

Only a few counts were recorded for this clone. This chain connects TRBV10-1 to TRBJ2-1; D uncertain. The CDR3 sequence is 12 residues long. Germline-derived CDR1 and CDR2 are WNHNN and SYGVQD (reference sequence). V lost 2 bases, J lost 7 bases, and 6 bases lay in between. CDR3 amino acids: CASSEISNEQFF. Written as DNA, the CDR3 is TGCGCCAGCAGTGAGATCAGTAATGAGCAGTTCTTC.

The V call is TRBV6-5, the J call TRBJ2-1, with TRBD2 matching over 12 bases. From germline, CDR1 is MNHEY and CDR2 SVGAGI. Unmatched junction bases numbered 3, after V lost 5 bases and J lost 4 bases. CDR3 length: 15 residues. The chain's CDR3 is CASSGTSGLYNEQFF. The CDR3 DNA sequence: TGTGCCAGCAGTGGGACTAGCGGGCTATACAATGAGCAGTTCTTC.

The rearrangement joins TRBV5-6 to TRBJ2-2, with unresolved D. This CDR3 has 13 amino acids. Looked up from germline, CDR1 is SGHDT and CDR2 is YYEEEE. The V and J ends lost 3 bases and 7 bases respectively, with 10 bases between them. CDR3 sequence reads: CASSYGSVGELFF. The CDR3 DNA reads TGTGCCAGCAGCTACGGGTCAGTCGGGGAGCTGTTTTTT.

The genes are TRBV5-1 and TRBJ2-7; TRBD1 is a possible D gene (5 bases). V was clipped by 4 bases and J by 3 bases, with 17 bases between them. The CDR3 runs 15 residues. Per germline, CDR1 SGHRS and CDR2 YFSETQ. In DNA form, the CDR3 reads TGCGCCAGCAGCCGGCAGCAGGGCCCCAGCTACGAGCAGTACTTC. Translating it yields CASSRQQGPSYEQYF.

V gene TRBV4-2 combines with J gene TRBJ1-4; D is perhaps TRBD1 (5 bases). Trimming pared 0 bases from V and 10 bases from J, leaving 6 bases between. Germline CDR1 and CDR2: LGHNA and YNFKEQ. CDR3 length equals 12 residues. The CDR3 protein is CASSQDGGKLFF. CDR3 sequence (DNA): TGTGCCAGCAGCCAAGACGGGGGAAAACTGTTTTTT.

The rearrangement joins TRBV11-2 to TRBJ2-1; D gene unclear. Trimming cost V 3 bases and J 3 bases, with 9 bases left between them. The V gene's germline CDR1 is SGHAT and CDR2 FQNNGV. The CDR3 runs to 14 residues. In DNA, the CDR3 is TGTGCCAGCAGCTTGGTGCCCAGCTACAATGAGCAGTTCTTC. It specifies CASSLVPSYNEQFF.

The V and J genes are TRBV5-8 and TRBJ1-1; 9 bases are shared with TRBD1. This CDR3 comprises 14 residues. Germline lookup yields CDR1 SGHTS and CDR2 YDEGEE. J gave up 6 bases and V 4 bases, and 7 bases lay outside the gene matches. The CDR3 bases are TGTGCCAGCAGCAGGGACAGGGCCACGGCTGAAGCTTTCTTT. This gives the protein CASSRDRATAEAFF. Full variable domain (rest looked up from reference TRBV5-8 and TRBJ1-1): EAGVTQSPTHLIKTRGQQATLRCSPISGHTSVYWYQQALGLGLQFLLWYDEGEERNRGNFPPRFSGRQFPNYSSELNVNALELEDSALYLCASSRDRATAEAFFGQGTRLTVV.

V usage is TRBV6-6 and J usage is TRBJ2-7; 10 nucleotides line up with TRBD1. The CDR3 extends over 16 amino acids. Germline V CDR1 and CDR2: MNHNY, SVGAGI (reference sequence). Trimming cost V 4 bases and J 5 bases; bases outside gene matches: 11. The CDR3 coding sequence is TGTGCCAGCAGTTCGGGACAGGGGCGAAGTATTCACGAGCAGTACTTC. Its translation is CASSSGQGRSIHEQYF.

The chain joins TRBV6-5 to TRBJ1-2, with a weak D call TRBD1 (6 bases). The CDR3 runs to 15 residues. Germline lookup yields CDR1 MNHEY and CDR2 SVGAGI. V shed 2 bases and J shed 4 bases, with 14 bases lying between them. This CDR3 reads CASSYRRMDSYGYTF. CDR3 in DNA: TGTGCCAGCAGTTACCGACGTATGGACAGCTATGGCTACACCTTC.

This chain links TRBV27 with TRBJ2-1, with a tentative D call TRBD1 (6 bases). The CDR3 is 14 residues long. Per the germline V gene, CDR1 is MNHEY and CDR2 is SMNVEV (reference sequence). V lost 6 bases, J lost 0 bases, and 9 bases lay in between. CDR3 in amino acids: CASRDSSSYNEQFF. CDR3 DNA: TGTGCCAGCAGGGACAGTAGCTCCTACAATGAGCAGTTCTTC.

The chain uses TRBV11-3 and TRBJ2-1, with 8 bases lining up with TRBD2. With V trimmed by 1 base and J by 3 bases, 2 bases remained unmatched. Per germline, CDR1 SGHNT and CDR2 YENEEA. CDR3 length: 15 residues. DNA for the CDR3: TGTGCCAGCAGCTTAGCGGGAGGGAGCTACAATGAGCAGTTCTTC. Residues: CASSLAGGSYNEQFF.

This clone was seen only a few times. The chain is built from TRBV29-1 and TRBJ1-5, with a weak D call TRBD1 (5 bases). V was pared by 6 bases and J by 4 bases, with 13 bases between. CDR3 length equals 13 residues. CDR1 and CDR2 from the germline V gene are SQVTM and ANQGSEA. The CDR3 protein is CSVGGTENQPQHF. CDR3 in DNA: TGCAGCGTCGGGGGGACGGAGAATCAGCCCCAGCATTTT.

This sequence joins TRBV11-3 and TRBJ2-7, with 8 bases aligning to TRBD1. Losses at the gene ends were 6 bases for V and 2 bases for J; bases not matched to a gene: 12. CDR3 length: 16 residues. CDR1 and CDR2 from the germline V gene are SGHNT and YENEEA. The CDR3 region is CASSPRRGQGPYEQYF. In DNA form, the CDR3 reads TGTGCCAGCAGTCCGAGACGAGGACAGGGCCCCTACGAGCAGTACTTC.

The chain links TRBV7-9 to TRBJ1-2, with D unclear. Germline lookup yields CDR1 SEHNR and CDR2 FQNEAQ (reference sequence). The germline V and J ends were trimmed by 5 bases and 3 bases, with 10 bases remaining between them. CDR3 length equals 13 residues. CDR3 region: CASSEDPYYGYTF. CDR3 bases: TGTGCCAGCAGCGAGGACCCCTACTATGGCTACACCTTC.

The chain couples TRBV7-2 to TRBJ2-2, with D hard to call. The CDR3 length is 14 residues. Deletions cut 7 bases from V and 0 bases from J, with 9 bases between. CDR1 SGHTA and CDR2 FQGNSA come from the germline V gene. CDR3 loop: CASTEAPNTGELFF. The CDR3 region has the DNA TGTGCCAGCACTGAAGCCCCGAACACCGGGGAGCTGTTTTTT.

The V and J genes are TRBV7-2 and TRBJ2-5; D is perhaps TRBD1 (5 bases). Germline V gene lookup returns CDR1 SGHTA and CDR2 FQGNSA. Trimming shortened V by 4 bases and J by 2 bases, and 20 bases separated the two germline ends. The CDR3 runs 17 residues. The CDR3 bases are TGTGCCAGCAGCTCCCCTGGGTCCGACAGCAAACAAGAGACCCAGTACTTC. It translates to CASSSPGSDSKQETQYF.

The chain employs TRBV5-4 and TRBJ1-4; maybe TRBD1 (5 bases). Trimming took 3 bases from V and 8 from J, leaving 14 bases between them. The CDR3 spans 14 residues. CDR1 is SGHNT and CDR2 is YYREEE in the germline V gene (reference sequence). CDR3 bases: TGTGCCAGCAGCTCCTCAGGGCGCGGCGAAAAACTGTTTTTT. Its translation is CASSSSGRGEKLFF.

V gene TRBV29-1 combines with J gene TRBJ2-5, with D perhaps matching TRBD1 (7 bases). The V gene lost 7 bases and the J gene lost 1 base, with 19 bases spanning the gap. The CDR3 has 15 amino acids. The germline gives CDR1 SQVTM, CDR2 ANQGSEA. CDR3 sequence: CSGDRTGGGQETQYF. The CDR3 coding sequence is TGCAGCGGGGACCGGACAGGAGGGGGCCAAGAGACCCAGTACTTC. The entire variable domain, with the rest obtained from reference TRBV29-1 and TRBJ2-5, is as follows: SAVISQKPSRDICQRGTSLTIQCQVDSQVTMMFWYRQQPGQSLTLIATANQGSEATYESGFVIDKFPISRPNLTFSTLTVSNMSPEDSSIYLCSGDRTGGGQETQYFGPGTRLLVL.

The CDR3 nucleotides are TGTGCCAGCAGCGTGGGGTCGAATGAGCAGTTCTTC. Amino acids: CASSVGSNEQFF. The gene calls are TRBV13 and TRBJ2-1, with D hard to call. The CDR3 contains 12 residues. V was pared by 5 bases and J by 7 bases, with 9 bases between. Per the germline V gene, CDR1 is PRHDT and CDR2 is FYEKMQ (reference sequence).